This TCR beta chain was captured in a study of blood T cells in healthy people across ages. Study-level findings and limits: TCR beta diversity per million T cells fell roughly linearly with age.

This CDR3 has 15 residues. In germline, CDR1 is SGHRS, CDR2 YFSETQ. This clonotype was recorded many times. Its antigen is not identified. Relative to the germline gene, one junction end is altered; a read error may explain this. Together with a sample-barcoded 5' primer, a J-beta primer mix was included in a second PCR lasting roughly 6 to 12 cycles. From each sample, at least 3 million paired-end reads containing CDR3 were obtained. One entry per CDR3 protein, called by TCRdb with MiXCR from the 5' RACE reads. The sample includes hundreds of thousands of distinct CDR3 sequences, less than 60% seen only once; the top ten take about a sixth.

Material: blood. The receptor was derived from an elderly man in good health. The J gene is TRBJ2-7, the V gene TRBV5-1; 11 bases are shared with TRBD1. The CDR3 region is CASSLGQGGTYEQYF. CDR3 DNA: TGTGCCAGCAGCTTGGGACAGGGGGGCACCTACGAGCAGTACTTC.